This T cell receptor (beta chain) was observed in a study of CD8 T cell repertoires and HIV-1 epitope variants. The wider study: Twenty-five autologous and known Gag and Nef epitope variant peptides each stimulated T cells separately. Control wells had CMV/EBV/flu peptides, negative Ebola AY9, or no peptide. T cells were cultured for nine to ten days with cytokines added on days 3 and 7. The baseline condition was 1M T cells left uncultured.

This table comes from immunoSEQ multiplex PCR, and its TCRdb copy is limited to in-frame clones, with some not included. The sample records roughly 5,200 clones, less than 70% being singletons. Details on this clone: The antigen is not known.

In germline, CDR1 is SGHTA, CDR2 FQGTGA. The CDR3 sequence is 17 residues long. Germline trimming cut 2 bases from V and 5 bases from J; bases unmatched to any gene: 11. The TCR originated in a male donor with HIV. Material: cultured CD8+ T cells derived from PBMCs. V gene TRBV7-3 combines with J gene TRBJ1-2, with TRBD1 matching over 10 bases. The CDR3 coding sequence is TGTGCCAGCAGCTTAGACAGGGGGCCTCCTTACTTATATGGCTACACCTTC. This translates into CASSLDRGPPYLYGYTF.